Listed below are T cell receptor beta chains from one sample, sequenced in a study of blood T cell repertoires in COVID-19. Profiling relied on immunoSEQ multiplex PCR, and the TCRdb table lists in-frame clones only, not all of them. The sample includes a few hundred thousand clones, more than 75% of them seen just once. The specimen sequenced was peripheral blood. All receptors derive from a woman in her 50s with acute or convalescent COVID-19. The CDR3 runs from the conserved cysteine through the conserved F or W. A D gene is named only where the DNA matches it firmly. Expanded clones are given a class, and other clones once, few, many or no size at all.

d_gene: NA
abundance: NA
v_gene: TRBV28
j_gene: TRBJ1-1
CDR3nt: TGTGCCAGCAGACCGACCGAATCGGGGACTGAAGCTTTCTTT
CDR3aa: CASRPTESGTEAFF

d_gene: NA
abundance: NA
v_gene: TRBV7-2
j_gene: TRBJ1-1
CDR3nt: TGTGCCAGCAGCTTAGGCTTGGGGGGGACTGAAGCTTTCTTT
CDR3aa: CASSLGLGGTEAFF

d_gene: NA
abundance: once
v_gene: TRBV11-2
j_gene: TRBJ1-1
CDR3nt: TGTGCCAGCAGCACCTACAGGCCGCGAGACATGAACACTGAAGCTTTCTTT
CDR3aa: CASSTYRPRDMNTEAFF

d_gene: TRBD2
abundance: NA
v_gene: TRBV6-5
j_gene: TRBJ2-1
CDR3nt: TGTGCCAGCAGTCAAAGCGGGAGGGCCGATGAGCAGTTCTTC
CDR3aa: CASSQSGRADEQFF

d_gene: TRBD1
abundance: NA
v_gene: TRBV29-1
j_gene: TRBJ2-7
CDR3nt: TGCAGCGTTGTACTTCGGGACAGGCCCTCCTACGAGCAGTACTTC
CDR3aa: CSVVLRDRPSYEQYF

d_gene: NA
abundance: NA
v_gene: TRBV6-5
j_gene: TRBJ1-1
CDR3nt: TGTGCCAGCAGTTACTCGACTCCGGGAATGAACACTGAAGCTTTCTTT
CDR3aa: CASSYSTPGMNTEAFF

d_gene: NA
abundance: NA
v_gene: TRBV6-5
j_gene: TRBJ2-2
CDR3nt: TGTGCCAGCAGTTACCAACAGGGGAGGCCCGGGGAGCTGTTTTTT
CDR3aa: CASSYQQGRPGELFF

d_gene: NA
abundance: NA
v_gene: TRBV30
j_gene: TRBJ1-5
CDR3nt: TGTGCCTGGTCAGGGAGCAATCAGCCCCAGCATTTT
CDR3aa: CAWSGSNQPQHF

d_gene: TRBD2
abundance: NA
v_gene: TRBV28
j_gene: TRBJ2-2
CDR3nt: TGTGCCAGCAGTTTATTCGGGGGGACCGGGGAGCTGTTTTTT
CDR3aa: CASSLFGGTGELFF

d_gene: TRBD2
abundance: once
v_gene: TRBV7-2
j_gene: TRBJ2-1
CDR3nt: TGTGCCAGCACCTCCCACGCGGGAGGGCTCGATGAGCAGTTCTTC
CDR3aa: CASTSHAGGLDEQFF

d_gene: NA
abundance: NA
v_gene: TRBV9
j_gene: TRBJ2-1
CDR3nt: TGTGCCAGCAGCAAACAGGGAAATGAGCAGTTCTTC
CDR3aa: CASSKQGNEQFF

d_gene: TRBD2
abundance: NA
v_gene: TRBV27
j_gene: TRBJ2-7
CDR3nt: TGTGCCAGCAGTTTATGGGGGACTAGCGCGTACGAGCAGTACTTC
CDR3aa: CASSLWGTSAYEQYF

d_gene: TRBD2
abundance: NA
v_gene: TRBV6-5
j_gene: TRBJ2-3
CDR3nt: TGTGCCAGTCTAGCGGGAGACACAGATACGCAGTATTTT
CDR3aa: CASLAGDTDTQYF

d_gene: NA
abundance: NA
v_gene: TRBV5-1
j_gene: TRBJ1-6
CDR3nt: TGCGCCAGCAGCCACCGAGGAGGGGATTCACCCCTCCACTTT
CDR3aa: CASSHRGGDSPLHF

d_gene: NA
abundance: NA
v_gene: TRBV6-5
j_gene: TRBJ1-1
CDR3nt: TGTGCCAGCAGTTACGACAGGAACACTGAAGCTTTCTTT
CDR3aa: CASSYDRNTEAFF

d_gene: NA
abundance: NA
v_gene: TRBV5-1
j_gene: TRBJ2-3
CDR3nt: TGCGCCAGCAGCTTGGAGCGGCAGGCCACAGATACGCAGTATTTT
CDR3aa: CASSLERQATDTQYF

d_gene: TRBD1
abundance: NA
v_gene: TRBV7-2
j_gene: TRBJ2-7
CDR3nt: TGTGCCAGCAGCTTATGGGACAGGGGCCTCTACGAGCAGTACTTC
CDR3aa: CASSLWDRGLYEQYF

d_gene: TRBD1
abundance: NA
v_gene: TRBV6-4
j_gene: TRBJ1-1
CDR3nt: TGTGCCAGCAGCCGAAGTTTTACAGGGGCGCCTTCGGAAGCTTTCTTT
CDR3aa: CASSRSFTGAPSEAFF

d_gene: TRBD2
abundance: once
v_gene: TRBV27
j_gene: TRBJ2-7
CDR3nt: TGTGCCAGCAGTTTAGGGGTAGCGGGAGGCTCCTACGAGCAGTACTTC
CDR3aa: CASSLGVAGGSYEQYF

d_gene: NA
abundance: few
v_gene: TRBV7-2
j_gene: TRBJ2-7
CDR3nt: TGTGCCAGCAGCTTAGCGTTTCGGGAGCAGTACTTC
CDR3aa: CASSLAFREQYF

d_gene: NA
abundance: NA
v_gene: TRBV6-5
j_gene: TRBJ1-2
CDR3nt: TGTGCCAGCAGTTCGCAGGGGTACAACTATGGCTACACCTTC
CDR3aa: CASSSQGYNYGYTF

d_gene: TRBD1
abundance: NA
v_gene: TRBV9
j_gene: TRBJ2-3
CDR3nt: TGTGCCAGCAGCAGCCGGACAGGGATGATCACAGATACGCAGTATTTT
CDR3aa: CASSSRTGMITDTQYF

d_gene: TRBD2
abundance: NA
v_gene: TRBV5-1
j_gene: TRBJ2-2
CDR3nt: TGCGCCAGCAGCTTGGGGGTGAATAGCGGGTCTACGGGGCCGAACACCGGGGAGCTGTTTTTT
CDR3aa: CASSLGVNSGSTGPNTGELFF

d_gene: NA
abundance: NA
v_gene: TRBV7-3
j_gene: TRBJ1-1
CDR3nt: TGTGCCAGCAGCTCGACAGTGAACACTGAAGCTTTCTTT
CDR3aa: CASSSTVNTEAFF

d_gene: NA
abundance: NA
v_gene: TRBV7-2
j_gene: TRBJ2-7
CDR3nt: TGTGCCAGCAGCTCATCCTATAGCTCCCGCGAGCAGTACTTC
CDR3aa: CASSSSYSSREQYF

d_gene: NA
abundance: NA
v_gene: TRBV28
j_gene: TRBJ1-5
CDR3nt: TGTGCCAGCAGTTCTACAGGGAGGGGGAGCAATCAGCCCCAGCATTTT
CDR3aa: CASSSTGRGSNQPQHF

d_gene: NA
abundance: few
v_gene: TRBV5-1
j_gene: TRBJ2-5
CDR3nt: TGCGCCAGCAGCATAGCGGCCTCACATTCGGGCCAAGAGACCCAGTACTTC
CDR3aa: CASSIAASHSGQETQYF

d_gene: TRBD2
abundance: NA
v_gene: TRBV29-1
j_gene: TRBJ2-5
CDR3nt: TGCAGCGCCCTAGCGGGAAGGGGAGAGACCCAGTACTTC
CDR3aa: CSALAGRGETQYF

d_gene: NA
abundance: NA
v_gene: TRBV7-9
j_gene: TRBJ2-1
CDR3nt: TGTGCCAGCAGCTCCGTAGCGGTAAACAATGAGCAGTTCTTC
CDR3aa: CASSSVAVNNEQFF

d_gene: TRBD1
abundance: few
v_gene: TRBV4-1
j_gene: TRBJ1-2
CDR3nt: TGCGCCAGCAGTCGCCAAATCAACAACAGGGGTGGCTACACCTTC
CDR3aa: CASSRQINNRGGYTF

d_gene: TRBD1
abundance: NA
v_gene: TRBV28
j_gene: TRBJ2-5
CDR3nt: TGTGCCAGCAGTAAACGGGACAGGTTTCAAGAGACCCAGTACTTC
CDR3aa: CASSKRDRFQETQYF

d_gene: TRBD2
abundance: NA
v_gene: TRBV9
j_gene: TRBJ2-3
CDR3nt: TGTGCCAGCAGCGTAACTAGCGGGAGGTTAGAGGGAGATACGCAGTATTTT
CDR3aa: CASSVTSGRLEGDTQYF

d_gene: NA
abundance: NA
v_gene: TRBV5-4
j_gene: TRBJ2-7
CDR3nt: TGTGCCAGCAGCCCGGAGCGGAACTCCTACGAGCAGTACTTC
CDR3aa: CASSPERNSYEQYF

d_gene: NA
abundance: once
v_gene: TRBV9
j_gene: TRBJ1-3
CDR3nt: TGTGCCACCGGAACAGGGACCTCTGGAAACACCATATATTTT
CDR3aa: CATGTGTSGNTIYF

d_gene: TRBD2
abundance: NA
v_gene: TRBV18
j_gene: TRBJ2-1
CDR3nt: TGTGCCAGCTCACCACCGAGCGGGAGGGCCTACAATGAGCAGTTCTTC
CDR3aa: CASSPPSGRAYNEQFF

d_gene: NA
abundance: NA
v_gene: TRBV11-3
j_gene: TRBJ2-1
CDR3nt: TGTGCCAGCAGCTCCCCTAGCAATGAGCAGTTCTTC
CDR3aa: CASSSPSNEQFF

d_gene: NA
abundance: NA
v_gene: TRBV5-6
j_gene: TRBJ2-2
CDR3nt: TGTGCCAGCAGCTTGACGGGGGTACGGACCGGGGAGCTGTTTTTT
CDR3aa: CASSLTGVRTGELFF

d_gene: NA
abundance: NA
v_gene: TRBV30
j_gene: TRBJ2-7
CDR3nt: TGTGCCTGGGTGCGAGCTAGCACTTCCTACGAGCAGTACTTC
CDR3aa: CAWVRASTSYEQYF

d_gene: TRBD1
abundance: few
v_gene: TRBV28
j_gene: TRBJ1-2
CDR3nt: TGTGCCAGCAACTGGGGGACAGGAACCTATGGCTACACCTTC
CDR3aa: CASNWGTGTYGYTF

d_gene: TRBD2
abundance: NA
v_gene: TRBV4-3
j_gene: TRBJ2-3
CDR3nt: TGCGCCAGCAGCCAAGATCTGACTAGCGGGGGGGATAGCACAGATACGCAGTATTTT
CDR3aa: CASSQDLTSGGDSTDTQYF

d_gene: TRBD1
abundance: NA
v_gene: TRBV6-5
j_gene: TRBJ2-7
CDR3nt: TGTGCCAGCAGAGACAGGGGGCAGGGCGCCTACGAGCAGTACTTC
CDR3aa: CASRDRGQGAYEQYF

d_gene: NA
abundance: NA
v_gene: TRBV7-9
j_gene: TRBJ1-2
CDR3nt: TGTGCCAGCAGCTTGGGGGGTGGCTACACCTTC
CDR3aa: CASSLGGGYTF

d_gene: TRBD1
abundance: few
v_gene: TRBV30
j_gene: TRBJ1-2
CDR3nt: TGTGCCCAACCCCGGACAGGGGATGGCTACACCTTC
CDR3aa: CAQPRTGDGYTF

d_gene: TRBD1
abundance: NA
v_gene: TRBV5-1
j_gene: TRBJ2-5
CDR3nt: TGCGCCAGCAGCGTACCCGGGACAGGGGGCGATCGGAAAGAGACCCAGTACTTC
CDR3aa: CASSVPGTGGDRKETQYF

d_gene: NA
abundance: once
v_gene: TRBV5-1
j_gene: TRBJ2-5
CDR3nt: TGCGCCAGCAGCATCGGACTGGGGGAGACCCAGTACTTC
CDR3aa: CASSIGLGETQYF

d_gene: NA
abundance: NA
v_gene: TRBV7-9
j_gene: TRBJ1-2
CDR3nt: TGTGCCAGCAGCTCACAGGGAGGGGACTATGGCTACACCTTC
CDR3aa: CASSSQGGDYGYTF

d_gene: TRBD2
abundance: NA
v_gene: TRBV4-2
j_gene: TRBJ2-1
CDR3nt: TGTGCCAGCAGCCAAGAGCGGAGCGGGAGGGCCAATGAGCAGTTCTTC
CDR3aa: CASSQERSGRANEQFF

d_gene: TRBD1
abundance: NA
v_gene: TRBV30
j_gene: TRBJ1-1
CDR3nt: TGTGCCTGGAATCGACAGGGTAGGATTGAAGCTTTCTTT
CDR3aa: CAWNRQGRIEAFF

d_gene: NA
abundance: NA
v_gene: TRBV27
j_gene: TRBJ2-5
CDR3nt: TGTGCCAGCATGAGTTATACCGGGAGAGAGACCCAGTACTTC
CDR3aa: CASMSYTGRETQYF

d_gene: NA
abundance: once
v_gene: TRBV20-1
j_gene: TRBJ1-1
CDR3nt: TGCAGTGCTAGTCCGGGGTCCACTGAAGCTTTCTTT
CDR3aa: CSASPGSTEAFF

d_gene: NA
abundance: NA
v_gene: TRBV10-2
j_gene: TRBJ1-2
CDR3nt: TGCGCCAGCAGAATTACAGGAAAATCCTATGGCTACACCTTC
CDR3aa: CASRITGKSYGYTF

d_gene: TRBD2
abundance: NA
v_gene: TRBV5-5
j_gene: TRBJ2-7
CDR3nt: TGTGCCAGCAGCTTAAGATCGGCTAGCGGACACGAGCAGTACTTC
CDR3aa: CASSLRSASGHEQYF

d_gene: NA
abundance: NA
v_gene: TRBV27
j_gene: TRBJ1-1
CDR3nt: TGTGCCAGCAGTTTAAAGCCAGGGTGGGGGAACACTGAAGCTTTCTTT
CDR3aa: CASSLKPGWGNTEAFF

d_gene: NA
abundance: NA
v_gene: TRBV7-9
j_gene: TRBJ2-1
CDR3nt: TGTGCCAGCAGCTTCGGACAGACCAATGAGCAGTTCTTC
CDR3aa: CASSFGQTNEQFF

d_gene: TRBD2
abundance: NA
v_gene: TRBV5-1
j_gene: TRBJ2-1
CDR3nt: TGCGCCAGCAGCTCCGGGACTAGCGGGGCAGGTGAGCAGTTCTTC
CDR3aa: CASSSGTSGAGEQFF

d_gene: NA
abundance: NA
v_gene: TRBV6-2/TRBV6-3
j_gene: TRBJ1-1
CDR3nt: TGTGCCAGCAGTTACTCACCCACTCTAACGCGGGATACTGAAGCTTTCTTT
CDR3aa: CASSYSPTLTRDTEAFF

d_gene: NA
abundance: NA
v_gene: TRBV30
j_gene: TRBJ1-1
CDR3nt: TGTGCCTGGAGTGTAAATAGGCCAGGGAAAGCTTTCTTT
CDR3aa: CAWSVNRPGKAFF

d_gene: TRBD1
abundance: NA
v_gene: TRBV20-1
j_gene: TRBJ1-1
CDR3nt: TGCAGTGCCATGGACAGGGCAGCTTTCTTT
CDR3aa: CSAMDRAAFF

d_gene: TRBD1
abundance: few
v_gene: TRBV24-1
j_gene: TRBJ1-5
CDR3nt: TGTGCCACCAGTGACCCCGGGACAGGGAATCAGCCCCAGCATTTT
CDR3aa: CATSDPGTGNQPQHF